The 8 T cell receptor beta chains given below trace back to one sample, sequenced in a study of T cells in women clearing cervical HPV infection. The protocol was immunoSEQ multiplex PCR, while the TCRdb copy is restricted to in-frame clones and leaves out a portion. The sample has about 40,000 clones; the top ten hold less than 6%. Sequenced sample: blood buffy coat. These receptors were collected from a woman between 18 and 69 years old with a cervical HPV16 infection that either progressed to CIN3+ or cleared (not recorded which).

On this clone itself: The CDR3 is cut off 3 residues early in the read; its end comes from the germline J gene. The V and J genes are TRBV20-1 and TRBJ2-3, with 9 nucleotides matching TRBD2. V dropped 8 bases and J dropped 4; count of bases not matched to a gene: 10. CDR3 length equals 14 residues. Germline CDR1 and CDR2: DFQATT and SNEGSKA (reference sequence). The CDR3 is CSPTRGRAADTQYF. CDR3 DNA, as far as it was read: TGCAGTCCCACTCGCGGGAGGGCGGCAGATACG.

With respect to this clone: The read ends 3 residues before the CDR3 terminus; that terminus is restored from the germline J gene. V usage is TRBV28 and J usage is TRBJ2-5; 9 bases map to TRBD2. The germline V gene has CDR1 MDHEN and CDR2 SYDVKM. Trimming at V came to 5 bases and at J to 5 bases, leaving 6 bases not matched to a gene. This CDR3 has 14 residues. CDR3 in amino acids: CASSRGGARETQYF. The sequenced part of the CDR3 DNA is TGTGCCAGCAGTCGCGGGGGGGCGCGGGAGACC.

Notes on this clone: Germline and junction disagree at one end, which may indicate a read error. The read stops 3 residues short of the end of the CDR3; the missing end is completed from the germline J gene. The chain recombines TRBV23-1 with TRBJ2-3, with 7 nucleotides matching TRBD1. TRBV23-1 is an open reading frame, and its role is uncertain. The CDR3 sequence is 11 residues long. The CDR3 reads CARSRTGAQYF. The covered CDR3 bases are TGCGCCAGGAGTCGAACAGGGGCG.

Worth noting for this clone: The read comes to an end 3 residues before the CDR3 does, leaving the germline J gene to fill in the end. The chain joins TRBV19 to TRBJ1-2, with D possibly being TRBD1 (6 bases). The CDR3 sequence is 13 residues long. From germline, CDR1 is LNHDA and CDR2 SQIVND (reference sequence). CDR3 region: CASSPRTAYDYTF. Partial CDR3 DNA: TGTGCCAGTAGTCCTAGGACAGCCTACGAC.

Details on this clone: The CDR3 end lies 3 residues beyond the end of the read and is filled in from the germline J gene. The chain recombines TRBV20-1 with TRBJ2-5; 11 bases map to TRBD2. The V gene's germline CDR1 is DFQATT and CDR2 SNEGSKA (reference sequence). This CDR3 comprises 14 residues. V gave up 6 bases and J gave up 4 bases; unmatched junction bases: 7. The CDR3 reads CSATLAGVVETQYF. CDR3 bases read: TGCAGTGCCACACTAGCGGGAGTGGTAGAGACC.

Concerning this clone: The CDR3 end falls 3 residues outside the read, so it is completed with the germline J gene. The gene calls are TRBV28 and TRBJ2-1; TRBD2 matches 11 bases. Per the germline V gene, CDR1 is MDHEN and CDR2 is SYDVKM. This CDR3 region has 16 residues. The J segment lost 6 bases and the V segment lost 5 bases, leaving 9 bases of the junction unmatched. CDR3 bases read: TGTGCCAGCAGTCCCTTACTAGCGGGAGTTTTCAATGAG. This translates into CASSPLLAGVFNE. The whole CDR3 reads CASSPLLAGVFNEQFF.

Comment on this clone: The CDR3 extends 3 residues past the end of the read, so its final part is completed from the germline J gene. The chain couples TRBV19 to TRBJ1-2; D perhaps matches TRBD1 (5 bases). Germline V gene data show CDR1 as LNHDA and CDR2 as SQIVND (reference sequence). The CDR3 length is 12 residues. The sequenced part of the CDR3 DNA is TGTGCCAGTAGTATTACAGGCTACGAC. This codes for CASSITGYD. The whole CDR3 sequence is CASSITGYDYTF.

As regards this clone: The read ends 3 residues early relative to the CDR3; the germline J gene fills the gap. The chain combines TRBV28 with TRBJ1-3; D perhaps matches TRBD1 (5 bases). The CDR3 consists of 14 residues. V was shortened by 3 bases and J by 0 bases, with 6 bases between the two germline ends. The germline gives CDR1 MDHEN, CDR2 SYDVKM. The part of the CDR3 DNA that was read is TGTGCCAGCAGTTTGACAGACTCTGGAAACACC. It yields the protein CASSLTDSGNT. The CDR3 reads in full as CASSLTDSGNTIYF.